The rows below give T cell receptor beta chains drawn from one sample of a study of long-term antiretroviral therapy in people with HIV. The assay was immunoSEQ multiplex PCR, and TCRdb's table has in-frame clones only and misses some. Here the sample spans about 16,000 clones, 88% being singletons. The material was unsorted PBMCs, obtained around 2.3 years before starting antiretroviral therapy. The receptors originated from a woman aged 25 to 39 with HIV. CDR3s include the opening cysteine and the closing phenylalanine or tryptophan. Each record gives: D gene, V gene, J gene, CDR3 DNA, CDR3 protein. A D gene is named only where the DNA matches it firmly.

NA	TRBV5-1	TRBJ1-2	TGCGCCAGCAGCTGGGACAAGGCCTATGGCTACACCTTC	CASSWDKAYGYTF
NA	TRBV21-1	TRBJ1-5	TGTGCCAGCAGCAAAACCCGAGACAGGTCCCGGGGTGACAATCAGCCCCAGCATTTT	CASSKTRDRSRGDNQPQHF
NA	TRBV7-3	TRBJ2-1	TGTGCCAGCAGCTGGGTCGCGGGGCCCTACAATGAGCAGTTCTTC	CASSWVAGPYNEQFF
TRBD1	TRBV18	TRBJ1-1	TGTGCCAGCTCACCACCGGCGGGACAGGGGGCGGTAGGTGAAGCTTTCTTT	CASSPPAGQGAVGEAFF
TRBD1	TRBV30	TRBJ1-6	TGTGCCTGGAGTGTACCGGCAGGGGGCTATAATTCACCCCTCCACTTT	CAWSVPAGGYNSPLHF
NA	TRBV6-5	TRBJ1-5	TGTGCCAGCAGTCCGGACGGAAGCAATCAGCCCCAGCATTTT	CASSPDGSNQPQHF
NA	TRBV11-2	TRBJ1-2	TGTGCCAGCAGCTCAATAAGGGGGTTGTATGGCTACACCTTC	CASSSIRGLYGYTF
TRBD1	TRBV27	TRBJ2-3	TGTGCCAGCAGAAGTAGACAGGGAAGCACAGATACGCAGTATTTT	CASRSRQGSTDTQYF
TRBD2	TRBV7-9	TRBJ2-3	TGTGCCAGCAGCTCGCCCGGGACTAGCGGGGGGGCGGGGTTAGATACGCAGTATTTT	CASSSPGTSGGAGLDTQYF
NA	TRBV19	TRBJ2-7	TGTGCCAGTAGCGGGGGCCTCCGCTACGAGCAGTACTTC	CASSGGLRYEQYF
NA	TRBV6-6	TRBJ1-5	TGTGCCAGCAGACCCAGGATAGATCAGCCCCAGCATTTT	CASRPRIDQPQHF
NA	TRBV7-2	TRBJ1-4	TGTGCCAGCAGCTTAGCGCGGGATGAAAAACTGTTTTTT	CASSLARDEKLFF
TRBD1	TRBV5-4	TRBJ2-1	TGTGCCAGCAGCTTCCGGGACAGGGTGAATGAGCAGTTCTTC	CASSFRDRVNEQFF
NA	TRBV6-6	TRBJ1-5	TGTGCCAGCAGTAGGGACTTACGGTCGAGCAATCAGCCCCAGCATTTT	CASSRDLRSSNQPQHF
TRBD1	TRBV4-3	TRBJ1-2	TGCGCCAGCAGCCAAGCGGTATTCGGGACAGGGAACTATGGCTACACCTTC	CASSQAVFGTGNYGYTF
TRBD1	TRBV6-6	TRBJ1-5	TGTGCCAGCAGCGAACCGGGACAGGCGGGTCAGCCCCAGCATTTT	CASSEPGQAGQPQHF
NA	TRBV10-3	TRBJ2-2	TGTGCCATCAGTAAAGTCGGGGAGCTGTTTTTT	CAISKVGELFF
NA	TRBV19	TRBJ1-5	TGTGCCAGTAGTAGGGGCAGCAATCAGCCCCAGCATTTT	CASSRGSNQPQHF
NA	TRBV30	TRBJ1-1	TGTGCCTGGAGTGTATACAGGCTGAATGAAGCTTTCTTT	CAWSVYRLNEAFF
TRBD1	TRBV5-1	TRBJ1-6	TGCGCCAGCAGCTTGGCCGGGACAGGGACGGGTAATTCACCCCTCCACTTT	CASSLAGTGTGNSPLHF
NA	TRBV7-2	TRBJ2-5	TGTGCCAGCAGCTTAGTCCAGGGGTCACAAGAGACCCAGTACTTC	CASSLVQGSQETQYF
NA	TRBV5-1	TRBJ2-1	TGCGCCAGCAGCCGTGGATCGGGCAGGGGGGAGATCAATGAGCAGTTCTTC	CASSRGSGRGEINEQFF